This T cell receptor (beta chain) was documented in a study of cytomegalovirus exposure and HLA in healthy donors. CDR3 size: 15 residues. Germline CDR1 LNHNV, CDR2 YYDKDF (reference sequence). PCR involved 60 Vbeta and 13 Jbeta primers. Sequencing used immunoSEQ multiplex PCR; TCRdb keeps in-frame clones, though not all of them. Its listing shows about 55,000 clones. This sequence was found in a man aged 45-60 years in good health and CMV-seropositive. Material for sequencing was PBMCs. This rearrangement joins TRBV15 to TRBJ2-5; D possibly corresponds to TRBD1 (7 bases). The last part of the DNA fits TRBJ2-7 better; the J call may be wrong. The CDR3: CATSRDRGTVGEQYF. Here the CDR3 DNA reads TGTGCCACCAGCAGAGATCGGGGGACAGTGGGCGAGCAGTACTTC.